The 26 T cell receptor beta chains below all came from one sample that was sequenced in a study of blood T cell repertoires in COVID-19. Using immunoSEQ multiplex PCR, the repertoire was profiled, and TCRdb retains in-frame clones only, with some absent. This table has roughly 70,000 clones, just under 90% appearing once. The sample was peripheral blood. Receptors were obtained from an elderly woman with active COVID-19.

This rearrangement joins TRBV7-9 to TRBJ2-3; 9 nucleotides agree with TRBD1. Germline CDR1 SEHNR, CDR2 FQNEAQ (reference sequence). The CDR3 is 16 amino acids. V lost 3 bases and J lost 8; bases outside the gene matches: 12. Here the CDR3 DNA reads TGTGCCAGCAGCTTCGGCGGGACAGGGTTGATCCTTACGCAGTATTTT. Protein sequence: CASSFGGTGLILTQYF. Filled out from reference TRBV7-9 and TRBJ2-3, the complete variable domain reads DTGVSQNPRHKITKRGQNVTFRCDPISEHNRLYWYRQTLGQGPEFLTYFQNEAQLEKSRLLSDRFSAERPKGSFSTLEIQRTEQGDSAMYLCASSFGGTGLILTQYFGPGTRLTVL.

This clone was counted only a few times. J is TRBJ2-7 and V is TRBV27, with 9 bases aligning to TRBD1. This CDR3 region has 15 residues. Germline V gene lookup returns CDR1 MNHEY and CDR2 SMNVEV (reference sequence). V lost 6 bases, J lost 6 bases, and 12 bases stayed unmatched. The CDR3 region has the DNA TGTGCCAGCAGCCCATCCCAAACAGGGGGCCGCGAGCAGTACTTC. It translates to CASSPSQTGGREQYF.

This clone was detected once. The chain employs TRBV18 and TRBJ2-3, with 7 positions matching TRBD1. V gave up 2 bases and J gave up 5 bases; unmatched junction bases: 1. The CDR3 is 13 amino acids. CDR1 is KGHSH and CDR2 is LQKENI in the germline V gene. The CDR3 sequence is CASSPSGGDTQYF. The CDR3 nucleotides are TGTGCCAGCTCACCATCAGGGGGAGATACGCAGTATTTT. The full variable domain, rest sourced from reference TRBV18 and TRBJ2-3, is NAGVMQNPRHLVRRRGQEARLRCSPMKGHSHVYWYRQLPEEGLKFMVYLQKENIIDESGMPKERFSAEFPKEGPSILRIQQVVRGDSAAYFCASSPSGGDTQYFGPGTRLTVL.

V usage is TRBV6-2 or TRBV6-3 and J usage is TRBJ1-2; TRBD1 is a possible D gene (6 bases). The CDR3 totals 14 residues. Trimming took 6 bases from V and 7 from J, leaving 18 bases between them. Germline-derived CDR1 and CDR2 are MNHEY and SVGEGT. The CDR3 nucleotides read TGTGCCAGCAGCCACTCGCTCACAGGGATTGGCTACACCTTC. This encodes CASSHSLTGIGYTF.

V and J are TRBV28 and TRBJ2-5; D may be TRBD2 (5 bases). Per the germline V gene, CDR1 is MDHEN and CDR2 is SYDVKM. V lost 5 bases and J 5 bases, leaving 21 bases between the germline ends. The CDR3 runs to 16 residues. CDR3 region: CASSVRGRPQLETQYF. The CDR3 DNA reads TGTGCCAGCAGTGTTAGAGGGCGGCCCCAGCTGGAGACCCAGTACTTC. The full variable domain, completed using reference TRBV28 and TRBJ2-5, is DVKVTQSSRYLVKRTGEKVFLECVQDMDHENMFWYRQDPGLGLRLIYFSYDVKMKEKGDIPEGYSVSREKKERFSLILESASTNQTSMYLCASSVRGRPQLETQYFGPGTRLLVL.

The chain employs TRBV21-1 and TRBJ1-4; the table's D call TRBD1 went unverified against the DNA. TRBV21-1 is labeled a pseudogene. CDR3 length equals 19 residues. CDR3 sequence: CASSKVPTGGFRLNEKLFF. CDR3 nucleotide sequence: TGTGCCAGCAGCAAAGTTCCGACAGGGGGTTTTCGACTGAATGAAAAACTGTTTTTT.

This chain connects TRBV27 to TRBJ2-3; 7 bases map to TRBD1. Per germline, CDR1 MNHEY and CDR2 SMNVEV (reference sequence). The V segment lost 8 bases and the J segment 6 bases; nucleotides outside the gene matches: 11. The CDR3 length is 14 residues. In DNA, the CDR3 is TGTGCCAGCCGAGGGGGCTACACCGCGGATACGCAGTATTTT. It specifies CASRGGYTADTQYF.

This sequence joins TRBV7-9 and TRBJ2-3; TRBD1 is a possible D gene (5 bases). The CDR3 is 15 amino acids. Germline CDR1 reads SEHNR; CDR2 reads FQNEAQ (reference sequence). Between the trimmed V and J ends, which lost 1 base and 2 bases, there was a span of 10 bases. The CDR3 bases are TGTGCCAGCAGCTTAGAGGGGTTCGTCACAGATACGCAGTATTTT. Amino acid sequence: CASSLEGFVTDTQYF.

V gene TRBV7-3 combines with J gene TRBJ2-3, with D hard to call. Germline V gene data show CDR1 as SGHTA and CDR2 as FQGTGA. The CDR3 spans 13 residues. Between the trimmed V and J ends, which lost 4 bases and 4 bases, there was a span of 9 bases. CDR3 nucleotides: TGTGCCAGCAGCTCGACATCATCAGATACGCAGTATTTT. It yields the protein CASSSTSSDTQYF. The full variable domain, with the rest looked up from reference TRBV7-3 and TRBJ2-3, is GAGVSQTPSNKVTEKGKYVELRCDPISGHTALYWYRQSLGQGPEFLIYFQGTGAADDSGLPNDRFFAVRPEGSVSTLKIQRTERGDSAVYLCASSSTSSDTQYFGPGTRLTVL.

The chain recombines TRBV7-2 with TRBJ1-3, with 7 bases lining up with TRBD1. The CDR3 is 16 amino acids. V lost 4 bases and J lost 0; bases outside the gene matches: 6. CDR1 is SGHTA and CDR2 is FQGNSA in the germline V gene. The CDR3 DNA is TGTGCCAGCAGCTCCCAGGGGGTTTACTCTGGAAACACCATATATTTT. This translates into CASSSQGVYSGNTIYF.

V usage is TRBV28 and J usage is TRBJ1-1; 12 nucleotides line up with TRBD1. The CDR3 length is 14 residues. V shed 3 bases and J 6 bases; nucleotides not matched to a gene: 2. The germline V gene encodes CDR1 MDHEN and CDR2 SYDVKM. CDR3 sequence reads: CASSLGQGAAEAFF. For the CDR3, the DNA is TGTGCCAGCAGTTTGGGACAGGGGGCAGCTGAAGCTTTCTTT.

The chain links TRBV7-2 to TRBJ2-7; D is perhaps TRBD2 (6 bases). V dropped 5 bases and J dropped 2 bases, with 16 bases sitting between them. CDR3 length equals 15 residues. CDR1 and CDR2 from the germline V gene are SGHTA and FQGNSA. The CDR3 sequence is CASSLAGTETYEQYF. The DNA for the CDR3 is TGTGCCAGCAGCCTCGCCGGGACTGAGACCTACGAGCAGTACTTC. Full variable domain (outside the CDR3, taken from reference TRBV7-2 and TRBJ2-7): GAGVSQSPSNKVTEKGKDVELRCDPISGHTALYWYRQSLGQGLEFLIYFQGNSAPDKSGLPSDRFSAERTGGSVSTLTIQRTQQEDSAVYLCASSLAGTETYEQYFGPGTRLTVT.

The table lists this clone with a few counts. J is TRBJ2-7 and V is TRBV5-4; the match to TRBD1 covers 9 bases. This CDR3 is 15 amino acids long. The V and J ends lost 0 bases and 5 bases, in that order; junction bases with no gene match: 6. Germline V lookup: CDR1 SGHNT, CDR2 YYREEE (reference sequence). As DNA, the CDR3 is TGTGCCAGCAGCTTGGAAAGGACAGGGGAGAACGAGCAGTACTTC. It encodes CASSLERTGENEQYF.

The chain combines TRBV19 with TRBJ2-2; D gene unclear. Trimming shortened V by 2 bases and J by 0 bases, and 13 bases separated the two germline ends. CDR1 is LNHDA and CDR2 is SQIVND in the germline V gene (reference sequence). This CDR3 is 17 amino acids long. CDR3 DNA: TGTGCCAGTAGTATAACGAACAAAATCGCGAACACCGGGGAGCTGTTTTTT. It translates to CASSITNKIANTGELFF.

V usage is TRBV7-3 and J usage is TRBJ2-2; 10 bases agree with TRBD1. From germline, CDR1 is SGHTA and CDR2 FQGTGA. The CDR3 has 16 residues. Losses at the gene ends were 3 bases for V and 3 bases for J; bases not matched to a gene: 4. The DNA for the CDR3 is TGTGCCAGCAGCTTTACGGGACAGGGGTACACCGGGGAGCTGTTTTTT. This gives the protein CASSFTGQGYTGELFF.

The chain carries TRBV18 and TRBJ2-3, with 12 bases lining up with TRBD2. The J segment lost 2 bases and the V segment lost 3 bases, leaving 6 bases of the junction unmatched. CDR3 length: 17 amino acids. Germline CDR1 is KGHSH and CDR2 is LQKENI. The CDR3 spells CASSPGLAGTVTDTQYF. The CDR3 DNA reads as TGTGCCAGCTCACCCGGACTAGCGGGAACCGTCACAGATACGCAGTATTTT.

V usage is TRBV2 and J usage is TRBJ1-1, with D tentatively TRBD1 (6 bases). V lost 6 bases and J lost 3, with 11 bases in between. Per germline, CDR1 SNHLY and CDR2 FYNNEI. The CDR3 spans 13 residues. CDR3 in DNA: TGTGCCAGCAGGGGAGACAGGCACACTGAAGCTTTCTTT. Protein sequence: CASRGDRHTEAFF.

The chain recombines TRBV7-2 with TRBJ1-5; a possible D gene is TRBD1 (6 bases). This CDR3 comprises 13 residues. Germline loops: CDR1 SGHTA, CDR2 FQGNSA. V lost 4 bases and J lost 11, with 15 bases in between. The CDR3 loop reads CASSSGVGGAQHF. CDR3 DNA: TGTGCCAGCAGCTCAGGGGTTGGGGGGGCCCAGCATTTT.

The rearrangement joins TRBV28 to TRBJ2-1; 11 nucleotides agree with TRBD1. V shed 5 bases and J 9 bases; nucleotides not matched to a gene: 12. There are 16 residues in the CDR3. The germline gives CDR1 MDHEN, CDR2 SYDVKM. The CDR3 region has the DNA TGTGCCAGCAGTCGACGACGGACAGGGGGCCGGAGTGAGCAGTTCTTC. It yields the protein CASSRRRTGGRSEQFF.

This chain connects TRBV2 to TRBJ2-3, with TRBD2 matching 10 bases. The CDR3 consists of 19 residues. The V gene end was trimmed by 2 bases and the J gene end by 6 bases; junction bases not matched to a gene: 17. The germline gives CDR1 SNHLY, CDR2 FYNNEI. The CDR3 DNA sequence: TGTGCCAGCAGTGAAAGGGCTAGCGGGAGTGGGTTGACTGGGGATACGCAGTATTTT. Translated, it gives CASSERASGSGLTGDTQYF.

The chain uses TRBV6-2 or TRBV6-3 and TRBJ2-7, with D perhaps matching TRBD1 (6 bases). This CDR3 spans 16 amino acids. The V gene lost 2 bases and the J gene lost 4 bases, with 18 bases spanning the gap. In germline, CDR1 is MNHEY, CDR2 SVGEGT. The CDR3 DNA follows: TGTGCCAGCAGTTACGCGGAACCACAGGGTTCTTACGAGCAGTACTTC. This codes for CASSYAEPQGSYEQYF.

The gene calls are TRBV6-1 and TRBJ2-3; 12 bases agree with TRBD2. V shed 3 bases, J shed 6 bases, and the junction held 7 bases outside the gene matches. CDR1 is MNHNS and CDR2 is SASEGT in the germline V gene. CDR3 length: 16 amino acids. The CDR3 reads CASSDYGLAGRDTQYF. The CDR3 nucleotides are TGTGCCAGCAGTGATTACGGACTAGCGGGGAGGGATACGCAGTATTTT.

The V gene is TRBV6-6, the J gene TRBJ1-5; D is ambiguous. V lost 5 bases, J lost 6 bases, and 11 bases lay in between. From germline, CDR1 is MNHNY and CDR2 SVGAGI (reference sequence). The CDR3 runs 13 residues. CDR3 region: CASSTQAGQPQHF. In DNA, the CDR3 is TGTGCCAGCAGTACCCAGGCGGGTCAGCCCCAGCATTTT.

The rearrangement joins TRBV19 to TRBJ1-2; 9 bases line up with TRBD1. V was pared by 3 bases and J by 6 bases, with 2 bases of the junction left unmatched. This CDR3 is built from 13 residues. Germline-derived CDR1 and CDR2 are LNHDA and SQIVND (reference sequence). CDR3 in amino acids: CASSIRTGDGYTF. The CDR3 coding sequence is TGTGCCAGTAGTATTAGGACAGGGGATGGCTACACCTTC.

This clone showed up just once. V and J are TRBV11-2 and TRBJ2-7; TRBD2 aligns across 8 bases. Looked up from germline, CDR1 is SGHAT and CDR2 is FQNNGV. The CDR3 is made up of 15 amino acids. The junction had 7 bases not matched to a gene; V was cut back by 5 bases and J by 1 base. Here the CDR3 reads CASSPQAGDSYEQYF. The CDR3 coding sequence is TGTGCCAGCAGCCCGCAAGCGGGAGATTCCTACGAGCAGTACTTC.

This chain links TRBV28 with TRBJ2-5; TRBD2 aligns across 7 bases. CDR3 length: 14 residues. CDR1 is MDHEN and CDR2 is SYDVKM in the germline V gene. The V gene end was trimmed by 3 bases and the J gene end by 4 bases; junction bases not matched to a gene: 5. CDR3 nucleotide sequence: TGTGCCAGCAGTTTGATTAGCGGGCTAGAGACCCAGTACTTC. Amino acids: CASSLISGLETQYF.